A selection of T cell receptor gamma chains follows, all from one sample in a study of human gamma delta and Vdelta1 T cells. No antigens are known for them. TCRdb re-called the PCR reads using CATT. This table holds 3,900 or so gamma-chain clones, over 15% found once. Input material: Vdelta1 gamma-delta T cells from blood grown in culture (DOT cells). Receptors were obtained from a human donor in good health. Each CDR3 is given with its conserved first and last residue. For some rows the clone size is stated as once, few or many, or as a class when expanded; others skip it.

abundance	v_gene	j_gene	len	CDR3aa	CDR3nt
medium-sized	TRGV4	TRGJ1/TRGJ2	13	CATWDDRTYKKLF	TGTGCCACCTGGGATGACCGGACTTATAAGAAACTCTTT
few	TRGV9	TRGJP	16	CALWDSQELGKKIKVF	TGTGCCTTGTGGGATAGCCAAGAGTTGGGCAAAAAAATCAAGGTATTT
NA	TRGV2	TRGJP1	17	CATWDFTRGPTGWFKIF	TGTGCCACCTGGGACTTCACGAGGGGGCCCACTGGTTGGTTCAAGATATTT
NA	TRGV5P	TRGJP2	17	CATWGNQISGAYWIKTF	TGTGCCACCTGGGGCAACCAAATTTCGGGCGCGTATTGGATCAAGACGTTT
few	TRGV5	TRGJ1/TRGJ2	11	CATWDRHKKLF	TGTGCCACCTGGGACAGGCATAAGAAACTCTTT
medium-sized	TRGV4	TRGJ1/TRGJ2	12	CATWDRYYKKLF	TGTGCCACCTGGGATCGTTATTATAAGAAACTCTTT
NA	TRGV2	TRGJ1/TRGJ2	11	CATWDMYKKLF	TGTGCCACCTGGGACATGTATAAGAAACTCTTT
few	TRGV3	TRGJ1/TRGJ2	15	CATWDRLRNYYKKLF	TGTGCCACCTGGGACAGGCTGAGGAATTATTATAAGAAACTCTTT
NA	TRGV2	TRGJ1/TRGJ2	13	CATWDDLDIEKLF	TGTGCCACCTGGGACGATCTCGATATCGAGAAACTCTTT
NA	TRGV9	TRGJ1/TRGJ2	13	CALWETIYYKKLF	TGTGCCTTGTGGGAGACGATTTATTATAAGAAACTCTTT
NA	TRGV2	TRGJ1/TRGJ2	14	CATWDGANYYKKLF	TGTGCCACCTGGGACGGGGCGAATTATTATAAGAAACTCTTT
few	TRGV9	TRGJ1/TRGJ2	19	CALWEVQTSPSRGYYKKLF	TGTGCCTTGTGGGAGGTGCAAACAAGTCCCTCCCGGGGGTATTATAAGAAACTCTTT
NA	TRGV5	TRGJ1/TRGJ2	10	CATWDGQKLF	TGTGCCACCTGGGACGGGCAGAAACTCTTT
medium-sized	TRGV4	TRGJ1/TRGJ2	14	CATWDFPKVTKKLF	TGTGCCACCTGGGATTTCCCCAAGGTTACGAAGAAACTCTTT
NA	TRGV2	TRGJ1/TRGJ2	13	CATWDGPNYKKLF	TGTGCCACCTGGGACGGGCCCAATTATAAGAAACTCTTT
NA	TRGV5	TRGJ1/TRGJ2	10	CTPWDFEKLF	TGTACCCCCTGGGACTTTGAGAAACTCTTT
medium-sized	TRGV3	TRGJP2	13	CATWESSDWIKTF	TGTGCCACCTGGGAAAGTAGTGATTGGATCAAGACGTTT
few	TRGV4	TRGJ1/TRGJ2	17	CATWAPRWRLLCYKKLF	TGTGCCACCTGGGCACCACGGTGGAGGTTATTATGTTATAAGAAACTCTTT
medium-sized	TRGV5	TRGJ1/TRGJ2	12	CATWDRPYKKLF	TGTGCCACCTGGGACAGGCCTTATAAGAAACTCTTT
few	TRGV2	TRGJ1/TRGJ2	11	CATWDKYKKLF	TGTGCCACCTGGGATAAATATAAGAAACTCTTT
few	TRGV4	TRGJ1/TRGJ2	14	CATWVPGNYYKKLF	TGTGCCACCTGGGTTCCGGGGAATTATTATAAGAAACTCTTT
few	TRGV10	TRGJ1/TRGJ2	9	CAAWTDGLF	TGTGCTGCGTGGACCGACGGACTCTTT
few	TRGV8	TRGJ1/TRGJ2	12	CATWDRYYKKLF	TGTGCCACCTGGGACCGTTATTATAAGAAACTCTTT
medium-sized	TRGV8	TRGJ1/TRGJ2	12	CATWDSRYKKLF	TGTGCCACCTGGGATTCCAGGTATAAGAAACTCTTT
NA	TRGV3	TRGJ1/TRGJ2	15	CATWDSRGRYGKKLF	TGTGCCACCTGGGACAGTCGGGGAAGGTATGGTAAGAAACTCTTT
medium-sized	TRGV8	TRGJ1/TRGJ2	12	CATWDYYYKKLF	TGTGCCACCTGGGATTATTATTATAAGAAACTCTTT
NA	TRGV2	TRGJ1/TRGJ2	14	CATWDGPLYYKKLF	TGTGCCACCTGGGACGGGCCTCTCTATTATAAGAAACTCTTT
few	TRGV8	TRGJ1/TRGJ2	13	CATWDRNYYKKLF	TGTGCCACCTGGGATCGGAATTATTATAAGAAACTCTTT
medium-sized	TRGV3	TRGJ1/TRGJ2	14	CATWDRGGDYKKLF	TGTGCCACCTGGGACAGGGGGGGCGACTATAAGAAACTCTTT
medium-sized	TRGV8	TRGJP2	12	CATVCSDWIKTF	TGTGCCACGGTTTGTAGTGATTGGATCAAGACGTTT
few	TRGV4	TRGJ1/TRGJ2	15	CATWDGLTNYYKKLF	TGTGCCACCTGGGATGGTCTCACAAATTATTATAAGAAACTCTTT
medium-sized	TRGV4	TRGJ1/TRGJ2	14	CATWGHPNYYKKLF	TGTGCCACCTGGGGCCACCCGAATTATTATAAGAAACTCTTT
few	TRGV4	TRGJ1/TRGJ2	14	CATWDVGDYYKKLF	TGTGCCACCTGGGATGTAGGCGATTATTATAAGAAACTCTTT
few	TRGV5	TRGJ1/TRGJ2	14	CATWDRLNYYKKLF	TGTGCCACCTGGGACAGATTGAATTATTATAAGAAACTCTTT
NA	TRGV3	TRGJ1/TRGJ2	12	CATWDKGVKKLF	TGTGCCACCTGGGACAAGGGGGTCAAGAAACTCTTT
NA	TRGV9	TRGJ1/TRGJ2	13	CALWEWTNYKKLF	TGTGCCTTGTGGGAGTGGACCAATTATAAGAAACTCTTT
few	TRGV3	TRGJ1/TRGJ2	13	CATWDRRGYKKLF	TGTGCCACCTGGGACAGGCGCGGCTATAAGAAACTCTTT
NA	TRGV10	TRGJ1/TRGJ2	13	CAAWQTGYYKKLF	TGTGCTGCGTGGCAAACCGGCTATTATAAGAAACTCTTT
few	TRGV2	TRGJ1/TRGJ2	16	CATWDGFPNPHYKKLF	TGTGCCACCTGGGACGGGTTCCCCAACCCCCATTATAAGAAACTCTTT
NA	TRGV5	TRGJ1/TRGJ2	9	CATHRKKLF	TGTGCCACCCACAGGAAGAAACTCTTT
NA	TRGV3	TRGJ1/TRGJ2	14	CATWDGGGHYKKLF	TGTGCCACCTGGGACGGGGGAGGTCATTATAAGAAACTCTTT
few	TRGV2	TRGJ1/TRGJ2	13	CATWDGLSYKKLF	TGTGCCACCTGGGACGGGTTAAGTTATAAGAAACTCTTT
few	TRGV3	TRGJ1/TRGJ2	13	CATWDRPEYKKLF	TGTGCCACCTGGGACAGGCCAGAGTATAAGAAACTCTTT
few	TRGV2	TRGJ1/TRGJ2	12	CATWDGYYKKLF	TGTGCCACCTGGGACGGATATTATAAGAAACTCTTT
few	TRGV8	TRGJ1/TRGJ2	10	CATWDRKKLF	TGTGCCACCTGGGATCGCAAGAAACTCTTT
medium-sized	TRGV4	TRGJ1/TRGJ2	12	CATWGRDYKKLF	TGTGCCACCTGGGGTAGGGATTATAAGAAACTCTTT
large	TRGV8	TRGJP2	12	CATWGSDWIKTF	TGTGCCACCTGGGGTAGTGATTGGATCAAGACGTTT
medium-sized	TRGV5	TRGJ1/TRGJ2	14	CATWDRPDYYKKLF	TGTGCCACCTGGGACAGGCCGGACTATTATAAGAAACTCTTT
NA	TRGV2	TRGJ1/TRGJ2	14	CATWDGTNYYKKLF	TGTGCCACCTGGGACGGAACGAATTATTATAAGAAACTCTTT
few	TRGV4	TRGJ1/TRGJ2	13	CATWDGAYYKKLF	TGTGCCACCTGGGATGGGGCCTATTATAAGAAACTCTTT
few	TRGV4	TRGJ1/TRGJ2	14	CATWDGLHYYKKLF	TGTGCCACCTGGGATGGGCTTCACTATTATAAGAAACTCTTT
NA	TRGV11	TRGJ1/TRGJ2	14	CTTVPAGLGLRKLF	NA
few	TRGV3	TRGJ1/TRGJ2	12	CATWDRTPEKLF	TGTGCCACCTGGGACCGGACACCGGAGAAACTCTTT
few	TRGV3	TRGJ1/TRGJ2	14	CATWDRTLYYKKLF	TGTGCCACCTGGGACAGAACACTTTATTATAAGAAACTCTTT
once	TRGV10	TRGJP1	15	CAAWDQGITGWFKIF	TGTGCTGCGTGGGATCAGGGGATCACTGGTTGGTTCAAGATATTT
few	TRGV3	TRGJ1/TRGJ2	13	CATWDRGHYKKLF	TGTGCCACCTGGGACAGGGGGCATTATAAGAAACTCTTT
few	TRGV8	TRGJ1/TRGJ2	16	CATWDQRPSNYYKKLF	TGTGCCACCTGGGATCAAAGACCCTCAAATTATTATAAGAAACTCTTT
few	TRGV4	TRGJ1/TRGJ2	14	CATWDGRVGYKKLF	TGTGCCACCTGGGATGGGCGGGTCGGGTATAAGAAACTCTTT
medium-sized	TRGV3	TRGJ1/TRGJ2	11	CATWDRRKKLF	TGTGCCACCTGGGACAGGCGGAAGAAACTCTTT